Described below is a single T cell receptor (beta chain) sequence and its context. Clones were sequenced by immunoSEQ multiplex PCR, and TCRdb holds only the in-frame ones, with some missing. The sample lists about 25,000 clones, 81% occurring once. The V gene lost 5 bases and the J gene lost 9 bases, with 14 bases spanning the gap. In germline, CDR1 is GTSNPN, CDR2 SVGIG (reference sequence). The CDR3 runs 13 residues. The data are from a study of preoperative IRX-2 immunotherapy in early breast cancer. The treatment was: preoperative locoregional IRX-2 cytokine immunotherapy. The source is a human donor with breast cancer. V gene TRBV30 combines with J gene TRBJ1-6; D gene uncertain. The input for sequencing was lymph node tissue, taken after IRX-2 immunotherapy. The CDR3 DNA sequence: TGTGCCTGGCGGGGATCGCGTAGTTCACCCCTCCACTTT. This encodes CAWRGSRSSPLHF. Full variable domain (missing parts from reference TRBV30 and TRBJ1-6): SQTIHQWPATLVQPVGSPLSLECTVEGTSNPNLYWYRQAAGRGLQLLFYSVGIGQISSEVPQNLSASRPQDRQFILSSKKLLLSDSGFYLCAWRGSRSSPLHFGNGTRLTVT.